Each of the 5 T cell receptor beta chains below was sequenced from the same sample in a study of control samples from healthy donors and cancer patients. Repertoires were generated with immunoSEQ multiplex PCR, while TCRdb's copy carries only in-frame clones and drops some. The table for this sample gives about 210,000 clones. Sequencing was performed on blood. The origin of the receptors is a woman between 25 and 40 years old in good health.

As DNA, the CDR3 is TGTGCCAGCAGCCCACAGACTAGCGGGGTTTACAATGAGCAGTTCTTC. Its translation is CASSPQTSGVYNEQFF. This sequence joins TRBV7-2 and TRBJ2-1, with 11 bases matching TRBD2. Germline V CDR1 and CDR2: SGHTA, FQGNSA. CDR3 length equals 16 residues. The trim removed 5 bases at V and 4 bases at J, leaving 7 bases unmatched.

This sequence joins TRBV19 and TRBJ1-5; the D gene is possibly TRBD1 (6 bases). Germline V gene sequence: CDR1 LNHDA, CDR2 SQIVND (reference sequence). The CDR3 is 15 residues long. The V end lost 3 bases, the J end lost 6 bases, and 15 bases lay between the germline ends. The CDR3 DNA reads as TGTGCCAGTAGTATCTGGGGGGCGGATAGTCAGCCCCAGCATTTT. This codes for CASSIWGADSQPQHF.

The CDR3 reads CASSQYSTASTDTQYF. CDR3 coding DNA: TGCGCCAGCAGCCAATACTCGACAGCTAGCACAGATACGCAGTATTTT. The chain is built from TRBV4-3 and TRBJ2-3; D is perhaps TRBD1 (5 bases). Germline V gene sequence: CDR1 LGHNA, CDR2 YSLEER. With 2 bases removed from V and 0 bases from J, the gap between germline ends came to 12 bases. CDR3 length equals 16 residues.

The chain combines TRBV28 with TRBJ2-2, with D unclear. V dropped 4 bases and J dropped 5 bases, with 17 bases sitting between them. Germline V gene sequence: CDR1 MDHEN, CDR2 SYDVKM. CDR3 length: 16 residues. DNA of the CDR3: TGTGCCAGCAGTTCGACCCTCACAAGGACGACCGGGGAGCTGTTTTTT. Its translation is CASSSTLTRTTGELFF.

J is TRBJ2-7 and V is TRBV5-4, with D uncertain. The germline V and J ends were trimmed by 2 bases and 5 bases, with 5 bases remaining between them. Germline V gives CDR1 SGHNT, CDR2 YYREEE (reference sequence). The CDR3 spans 11 residues. The CDR3 coding sequence is TGTGCCAGCAGCTTTAGCAACGAGCAGTACTTC. Translating gives CASSFSNEQYF. The full variable domain, rest sourced from reference TRBV5-4 and TRBJ2-7, is ETGVTQSPTHLIKTRGQQVTLRCSSQSGHNTVSWYQQALGQGPQFIFQYYREEENGRGNFPPRFSGLQFPNYSSELNVNALELDDSALYLCASSFSNEQYFGPGTRLTVT.